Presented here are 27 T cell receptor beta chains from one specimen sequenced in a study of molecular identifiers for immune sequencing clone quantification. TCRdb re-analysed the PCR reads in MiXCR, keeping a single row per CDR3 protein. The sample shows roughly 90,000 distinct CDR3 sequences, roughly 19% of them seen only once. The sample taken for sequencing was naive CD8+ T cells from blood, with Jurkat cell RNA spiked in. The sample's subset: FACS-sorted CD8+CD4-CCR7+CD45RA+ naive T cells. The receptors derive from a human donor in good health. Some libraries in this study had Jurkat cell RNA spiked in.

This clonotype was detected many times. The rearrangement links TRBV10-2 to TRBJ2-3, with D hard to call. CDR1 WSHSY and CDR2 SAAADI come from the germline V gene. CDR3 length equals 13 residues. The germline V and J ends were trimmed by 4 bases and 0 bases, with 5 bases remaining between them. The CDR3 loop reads CASSAGSTDTQYF. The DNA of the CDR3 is TGCGCCAGCAGTGCCGGGAGCACAGATACGCAGTATTTT.

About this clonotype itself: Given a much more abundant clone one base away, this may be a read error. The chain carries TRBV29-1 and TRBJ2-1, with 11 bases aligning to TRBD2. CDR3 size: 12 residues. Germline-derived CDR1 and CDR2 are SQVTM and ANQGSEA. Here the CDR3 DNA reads TGCAGCGTGGTACTAGCGGGAGTTGAGCGGTTCTTC. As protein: CSVVLAGVERFF.

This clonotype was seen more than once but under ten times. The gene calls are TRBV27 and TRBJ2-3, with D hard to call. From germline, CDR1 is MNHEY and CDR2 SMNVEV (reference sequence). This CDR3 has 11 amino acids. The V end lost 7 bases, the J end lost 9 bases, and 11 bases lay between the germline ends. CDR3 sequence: CASKVGRTQYF. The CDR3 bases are TGTGCCAGCAAGGTTGGTCGCACGCAGTATTTT.

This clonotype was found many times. CDR3 nucleotide sequence: TGTGCCACCAACCTAGCGGGTGACTACAATGAGCAGTTCTTC. It is translated as CATNLAGDYNEQFF. The chain is built from TRBV10-3 and TRBJ2-1; 8 nucleotides agree with TRBD2. CDR1 is ENHRY, CDR2 SYGVKD, per germline. V lost 10 bases to trimming and J lost 3 bases; unmatched junction nucleotides: 8. The CDR3 totals 14 residues.

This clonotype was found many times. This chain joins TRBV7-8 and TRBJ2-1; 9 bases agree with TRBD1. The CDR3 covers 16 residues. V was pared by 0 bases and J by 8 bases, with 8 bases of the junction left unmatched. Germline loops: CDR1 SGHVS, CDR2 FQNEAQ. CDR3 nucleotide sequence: TGTGCCAGCAGCTTAGCACCGGGACAGGGTACCGATGAGCAGTTCTTC. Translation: CASSLAPGQGTDEQFF.

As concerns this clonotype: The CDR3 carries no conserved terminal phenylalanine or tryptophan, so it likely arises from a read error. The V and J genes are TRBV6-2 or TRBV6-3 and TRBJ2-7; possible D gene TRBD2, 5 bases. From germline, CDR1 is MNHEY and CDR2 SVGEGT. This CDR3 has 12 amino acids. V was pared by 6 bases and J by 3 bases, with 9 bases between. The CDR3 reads CASSSTSYEQYL. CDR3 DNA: TGTGCCAGCAGCTCTACTAGCTACGAGCAGTACCTC.

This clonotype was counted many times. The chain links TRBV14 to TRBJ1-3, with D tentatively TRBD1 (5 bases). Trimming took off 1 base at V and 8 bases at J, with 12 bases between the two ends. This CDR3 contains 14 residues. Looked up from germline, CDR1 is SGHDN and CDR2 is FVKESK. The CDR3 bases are TGTGCCAGCAGCCAAGGCCCAGGGCGCCACACCATATATTTT. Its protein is CASSQGPGRHTIYF.

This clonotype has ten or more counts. In DNA form, the CDR3 reads TGTGCCAGCAGCTCATTCAAGACTAGCGGGAGCACAGATACGCAGTATTTT. Residues: CASSSFKTSGSTDTQYF. This chain joins TRBV7-2 and TRBJ2-3; 10 bases align to TRBD2. The trim removed 4 bases at V and 0 bases at J, leaving 7 bases unmatched. CDR1 SGHTA and CDR2 FQGNSA come from the germline V gene. This CDR3 comprises 17 residues.

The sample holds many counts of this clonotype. CDR3 residues: CASSPPRATNEKLFF. CDR3 DNA: TGTGCCAGCAGCCCGCCGCGTGCAACTAATGAAAAACTGTTTTTT. The gene calls are TRBV7-9 and TRBJ1-4; D call uncertain. The CDR3 loop spans 15 amino acids. Germline values: CDR1 SEHNR, CDR2 FQNEAQ (reference sequence). V gave up 5 bases and J gave up 0 bases, with 10 bases separating them.

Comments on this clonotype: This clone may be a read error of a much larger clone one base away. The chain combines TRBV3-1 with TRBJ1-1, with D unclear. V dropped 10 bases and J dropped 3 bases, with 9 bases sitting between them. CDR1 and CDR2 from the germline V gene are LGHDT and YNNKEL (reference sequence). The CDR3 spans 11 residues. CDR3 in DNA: TGTGCCACCGGCGTGGACACTGAAGCTTTCTTT. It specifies CATGVDTEAFF.

The CDR3 loop reads CASSPDDLYEQYF. CDR3 bases: TGTGCCAGTAGTCCGGATGATCTTTACGAGCAGTACTTC. This chain uses TRBV19 with TRBJ2-7; D call uncertain. Looked up from germline, CDR1 is LNHDA and CDR2 is SQIVND (reference sequence). The CDR3 is 13 amino acids. The ends were cut back, 5 bases at V and 4 bases at J, with 12 bases in the middle. The complete variable domain, with remaining parts taken from reference TRBV19 and TRBJ2-7, reads DGGITQSPKYLFRKEGQNVTLSCEQNLNHDAMYWYRQDPGQGLRLIYYSQIVNDFQKGDIAEGYSVSREKKESFPLTVTSAQKNPTAFYLCASSPDDLYEQYFGPGTRLTVT.

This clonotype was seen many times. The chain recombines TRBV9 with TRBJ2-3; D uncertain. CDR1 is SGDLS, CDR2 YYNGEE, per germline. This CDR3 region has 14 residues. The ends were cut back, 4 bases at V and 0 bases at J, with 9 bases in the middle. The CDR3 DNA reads TGTGCCAGCAGCTCAGATACTAGCACAGATACGCAGTATTTT. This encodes CASSSDTSTDTQYF.

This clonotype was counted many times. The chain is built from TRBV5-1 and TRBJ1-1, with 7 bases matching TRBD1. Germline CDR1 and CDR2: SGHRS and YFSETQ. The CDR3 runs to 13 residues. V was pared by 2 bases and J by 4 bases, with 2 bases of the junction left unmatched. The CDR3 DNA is TGCGCCAGCAGCTTTACAGGGGCCACTGAAGCTTTCTTT. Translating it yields CASSFTGATEAFF.

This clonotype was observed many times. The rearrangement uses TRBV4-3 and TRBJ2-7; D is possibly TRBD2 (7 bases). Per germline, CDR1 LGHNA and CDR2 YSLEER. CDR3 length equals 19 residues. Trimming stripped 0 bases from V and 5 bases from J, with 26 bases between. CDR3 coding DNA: TGCGCCAGCAGCCAAGAGGGTGGTCGGGGGGCGCCGAATTTGGACGAGCAGTACTTC. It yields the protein CASSQEGGRGAPNLDEQYF.

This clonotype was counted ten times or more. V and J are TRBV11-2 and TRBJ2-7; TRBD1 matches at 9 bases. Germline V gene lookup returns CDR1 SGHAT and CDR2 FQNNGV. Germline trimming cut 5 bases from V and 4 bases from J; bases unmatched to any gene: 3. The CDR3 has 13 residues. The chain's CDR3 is CASSQGTGYEQYF. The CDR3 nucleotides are TGTGCCAGCAGCCAAGGGACAGGGTACGAGCAGTACTTC.

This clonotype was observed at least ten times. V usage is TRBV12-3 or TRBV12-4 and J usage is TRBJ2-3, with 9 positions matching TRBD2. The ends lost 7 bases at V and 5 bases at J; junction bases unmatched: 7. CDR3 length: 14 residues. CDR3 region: CASKTSGLKDTQYF. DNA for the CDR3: TGTGCCAGCAAAACTAGCGGGTTGAAAGATACGCAGTATTTT.

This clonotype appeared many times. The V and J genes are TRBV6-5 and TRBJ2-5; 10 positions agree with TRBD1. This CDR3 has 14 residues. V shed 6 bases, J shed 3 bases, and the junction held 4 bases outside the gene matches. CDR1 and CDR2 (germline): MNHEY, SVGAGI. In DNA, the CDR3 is TGTGCCAGCAGGGAGACAGGGGGCAAAGAGACCCAGTACTTC. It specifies CASRETGGKETQYF.

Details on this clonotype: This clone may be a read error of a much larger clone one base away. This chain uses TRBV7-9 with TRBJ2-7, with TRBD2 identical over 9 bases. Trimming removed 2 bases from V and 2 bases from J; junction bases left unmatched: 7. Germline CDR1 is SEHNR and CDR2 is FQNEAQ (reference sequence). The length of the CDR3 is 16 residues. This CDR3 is CASSLCASGNPYEQYF. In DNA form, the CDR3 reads TGTGCCAGCAGCTTATGTGCTAGCGGGAACCCCTACGAGCAGTACTTC.

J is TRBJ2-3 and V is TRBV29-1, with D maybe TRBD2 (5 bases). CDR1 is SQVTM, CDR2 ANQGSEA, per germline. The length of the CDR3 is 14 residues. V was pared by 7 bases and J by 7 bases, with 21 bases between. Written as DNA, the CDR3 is TGCAGCGAAATAAGTGTGGGAGCCTTGAATACGCAGTATTTT. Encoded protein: CSEISVGALNTQYF.

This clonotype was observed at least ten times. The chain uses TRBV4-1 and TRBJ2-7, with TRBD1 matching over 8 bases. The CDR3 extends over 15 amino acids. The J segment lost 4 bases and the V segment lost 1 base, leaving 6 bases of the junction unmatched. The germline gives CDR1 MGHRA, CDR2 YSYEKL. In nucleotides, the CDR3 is TGCGCCAGCAGCCAAGCTGGGACAGGCGTTTACGAGCAGTACTTC. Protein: CASSQAGTGVYEQYF.

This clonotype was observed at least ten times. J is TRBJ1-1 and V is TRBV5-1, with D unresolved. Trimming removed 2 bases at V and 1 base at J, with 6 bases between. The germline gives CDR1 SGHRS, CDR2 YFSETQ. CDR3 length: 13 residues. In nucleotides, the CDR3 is TGCGCCAGCAGCTTCACCCCGAACACTGAAGCTTTCTTT. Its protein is CASSFTPNTEAFF.

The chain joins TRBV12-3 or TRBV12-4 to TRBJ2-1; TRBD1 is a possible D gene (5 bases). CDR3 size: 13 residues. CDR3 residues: CASCGASYAEQFF. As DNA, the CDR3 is TGTGCAAGCTGTGGGGCCAGCTATGCTGAGCAGTTCTTC.

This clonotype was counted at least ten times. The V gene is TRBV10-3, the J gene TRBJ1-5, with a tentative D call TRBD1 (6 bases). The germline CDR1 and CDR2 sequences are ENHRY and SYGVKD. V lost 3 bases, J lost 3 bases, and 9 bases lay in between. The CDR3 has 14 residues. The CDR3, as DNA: TGTGCCATCAGTGAAGGGGGGCACAATCAGCCCCAGCATTTT. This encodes CAISEGGHNQPQHF.

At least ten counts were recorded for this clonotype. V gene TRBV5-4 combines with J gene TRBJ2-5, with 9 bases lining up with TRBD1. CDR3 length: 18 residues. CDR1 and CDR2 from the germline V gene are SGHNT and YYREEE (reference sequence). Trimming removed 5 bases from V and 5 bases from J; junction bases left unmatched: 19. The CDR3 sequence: CASSPPGAGTGFFETQYF. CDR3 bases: TGTGCCAGCAGTCCCCCCGGGGCCGGGACAGGGTTTTTCGAGACCCAGTACTTC.

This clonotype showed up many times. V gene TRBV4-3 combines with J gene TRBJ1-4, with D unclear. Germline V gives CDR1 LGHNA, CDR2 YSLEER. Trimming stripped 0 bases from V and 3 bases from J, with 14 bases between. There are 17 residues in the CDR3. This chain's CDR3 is CASSQDYVGIPNEKLFF. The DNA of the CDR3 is TGCGCCAGCAGCCAAGATTATGTCGGGATACCTAATGAAAAACTGTTTTTT.

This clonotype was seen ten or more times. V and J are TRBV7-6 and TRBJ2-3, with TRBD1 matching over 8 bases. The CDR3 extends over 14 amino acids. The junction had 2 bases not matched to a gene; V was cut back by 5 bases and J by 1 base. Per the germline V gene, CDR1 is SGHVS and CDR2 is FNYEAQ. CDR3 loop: CASSPGQGTDTQYF. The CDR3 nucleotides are TGTGCCAGCAGCCCGGGACAGGGCACAGATACGCAGTATTTT.

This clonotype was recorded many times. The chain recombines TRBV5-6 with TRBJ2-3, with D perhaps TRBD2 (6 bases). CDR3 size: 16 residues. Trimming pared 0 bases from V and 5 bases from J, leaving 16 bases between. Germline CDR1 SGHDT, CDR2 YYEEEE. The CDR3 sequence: CASSLAGGLEGDTQYF. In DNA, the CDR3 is TGTGCCAGCAGCTTGGCTGGCGGGTTGGAGGGAGATACGCAGTATTTT.